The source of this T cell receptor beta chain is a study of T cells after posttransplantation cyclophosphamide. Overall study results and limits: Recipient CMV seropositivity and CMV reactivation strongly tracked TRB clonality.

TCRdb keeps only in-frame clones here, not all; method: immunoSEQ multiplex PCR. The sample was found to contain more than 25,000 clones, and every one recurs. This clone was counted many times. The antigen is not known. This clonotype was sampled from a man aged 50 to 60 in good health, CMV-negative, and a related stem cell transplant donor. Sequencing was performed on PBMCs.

The CDR3 protein is CAIKGTGNEQFF. The DNA of the CDR3 is TGTGCCATCAAAGGGACTGGCAATGAGCAGTTCTTC. The V call is TRBV10-3, the J call TRBJ2-1, with D perhaps matching TRBD2 (6 bases). V was pared by 7 bases and J by 6 bases, with 10 bases between. Germline V gives CDR1 ENHRY, CDR2 SYGVKD. This CDR3 is built from 12 residues.